The 5 T cell receptor beta chains below were found in one sample sequenced in a study of cytomegalovirus exposure and HLA in healthy donors. Repertoires were generated with immunoSEQ multiplex PCR, while TCRdb's copy carries only in-frame clones and drops some. The table has 100,000 or so clones, about 88% seen once. Sequenced input: PBMCs. The receptors were sampled from a man younger than 30 in good health and CMV-seropositive.

The chain employs TRBV27 and TRBJ1-2; the match to TRBD1 covers 8 bases. Losses at the gene ends were 3 bases for V and 0 bases for J; bases not matched to a gene: 0. This CDR3 is 14 amino acids long. Germline V gives CDR1 MNHEY, CDR2 SMNVEV (reference sequence). The CDR3 sequence is CASSLDRANYGYTF. CDR3 bases: TGTGCCAGCAGTTTGGACAGGGCTAACTATGGCTACACCTTC.

The chain employs TRBV7-3 and TRBJ2-7; D is perhaps TRBD2 (6 bases). CDR1 and CDR2 (germline): SGHTA, FQGTGA. The CDR3 sequence is 13 residues long. V shed 6 bases and J shed 6 bases, with 15 bases lying between them. This CDR3 is CASSLIGGSEQYF. CDR3 nucleotides: TGTGCCAGCAGTCTTATAGGAGGGTCCGAGCAGTACTTC.

V and J are TRBV6-5 and TRBJ1-5; 9 nucleotides line up with TRBD1. The CDR3 extends over 15 amino acids. With 2 bases clipped from V and 6 bases from J, the junction kept 5 bases outside the gene matches. In germline, CDR1 is MNHEY, CDR2 SVGAGI. CDR3 nucleotides: TGTGCCAGCAGTTACGGGACAGGGATGGGTCAGCCCCAGCATTTT. Translated, it gives CASSYGTGMGQPQHF.

The chain carries TRBV11-3 and TRBJ2-7, with TRBD1 matching over 7 bases. The CDR3 is 15 residues long. CDR1 is SGHNT and CDR2 is YENEEA in the germline V gene. V shed 1 base and J 8 bases; nucleotides not matched to a gene: 11. The CDR3 is CASSLVRQGDRKQYF. In nucleotides, the CDR3 is TGTGCCAGCAGCTTAGTAAGGCAGGGGGATAGGAAGCAGTACTTC.

The V and J genes are TRBV9 and TRBJ1-6, with 12 bases fitting TRBD1. This CDR3 has 17 amino acids. CDR1 and CDR2 (germline): SGDLS, YYNGEE. V trimming: 0 bases; J trimming: 10 bases; junction bases outside the gene matches: 8. The CDR3 protein is CASSVGYGTGGNSPLHF. DNA for the CDR3: TGTGCCAGCAGCGTAGGATACGGGACAGGGGGCAACTCACCCCTCCACTTT. Filled out from reference TRBV9 and TRBJ1-6, the complete variable domain reads DSGVTQTPKHLITATGQRVTLRCSPRSGDLSVYWYQQSLDQGLQFLIQYYNGEERAKGNILERFSAQQFPDLHSELNLSSLELGDSALYFCASSVGYGTGGNSPLHFGNGTRLTVT.